This TCR beta chain emerged from a study of T cells after yellow fever vaccination. The overall study: Preparation used SMART-Seq v4 Ultra Low Input for the low-cell-number fractions.

Template switching by 5'RACE produced TCR cDNA, adding a universal primer site and UMIs. TCRdb fed the 5' RACE reads into MiXCR, producing one record per CDR3 protein. The data show 620,000 or so distinct CDR3 sequences, with 12% seen just once and about 15% held by the top ten. V lost 5 bases to trimming and J lost 8 bases, with 9 bases between them. CDR3 size: 11 residues. CDR1 is SGHVS and CDR2 is FQNEAQ in the germline V gene. The sample in question was PBMCs, obtained on the day of the yellow fever booster vaccination. The TCR sequence derives from a man aged 25 to 40 who received the YFV17D yellow fever vaccine. The chain uses TRBV7-8 and TRBJ1-1; D ambiguous. CDR3 DNA: TGTGCCAGCAGCCATAGGCGGGAAGCTTTCTTT. It encodes CASSHRREAFF.